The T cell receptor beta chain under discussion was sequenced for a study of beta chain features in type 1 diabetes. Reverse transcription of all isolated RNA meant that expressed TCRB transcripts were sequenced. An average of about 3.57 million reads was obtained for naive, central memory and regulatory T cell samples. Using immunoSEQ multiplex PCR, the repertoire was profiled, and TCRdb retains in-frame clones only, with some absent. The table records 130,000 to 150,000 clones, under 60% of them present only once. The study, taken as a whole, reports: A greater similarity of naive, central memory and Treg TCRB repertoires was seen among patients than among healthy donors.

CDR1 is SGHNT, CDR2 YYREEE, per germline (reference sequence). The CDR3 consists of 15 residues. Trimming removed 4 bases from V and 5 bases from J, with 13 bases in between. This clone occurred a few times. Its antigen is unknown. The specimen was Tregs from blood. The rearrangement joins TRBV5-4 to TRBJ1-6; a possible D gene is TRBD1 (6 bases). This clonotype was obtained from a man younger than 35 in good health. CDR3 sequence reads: CASSPPGHNNSPLHF. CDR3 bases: TGTGCCAGCAGCCCTCCGGGACACAATAATTCACCCCTCCACTTT.